This T cell receptor (beta chain) is from a study of OX40 agonist ivuxolimab in advanced cancers. The wider study: While on treatment, patients had intravenous ivuxolimab at 0.01 to 10 mg/kg every 2 weeks.

This clone was recorded only once. The antigen is undetermined. At baseline, cycle 4 day 1, and cycle 7 day 1, blood was sampled. Study-wide findings and caveats: Low levels of normalized T-cell clonal expansion also appeared in some nonresponders. CD4+ and CD8+ T cells in blood underwent clonal expansion by week 6 at 0.1 to 3.0 mg/kg.

The protocol was immunoSEQ multiplex PCR, while the TCRdb copy is restricted to in-frame clones and leaves out a portion. The table has 15,000 to 25,000 clones, 75% to 85% seen once. Sequences were derived from CD4+ or CD8+ T cells sorted from blood, sampled in a trial of the OX40 agonist ivuxolimab. The TCR originated in an adult with an advanced solid tumor such as melanoma, head and neck, liver or kidney cancer.

The CDR3 DNA is TGCGCCAGCAGCTTGACTCGGCTCACGGCGAGCACTGAAGCTTTCTTT. This codes for CASSLTRLTASTEAFF. V gene TRBV5-1 combines with J gene TRBJ1-1; D uncertain. The ends were cut back, 1 base at V and 4 bases at J, with 17 bases in the middle. The CDR3 runs 16 residues. Germline CDR1 SGHRS, CDR2 YFSETQ.